The sample holds many counts of the clone carrying this TCR beta chain. V shed 7 bases and J shed 4 bases, with 14 bases lying between them. The CDR3 spans 14 residues. Germline values: CDR1 SNHLY, CDR2 FYNNEI. This sample is part of a study of patients and donors after allogeneic stem cell transplantation. TCRdb re-called the RT-PCR reads with MiXCR, one entry per CDR3 protein. The data hold approximately 430,000 distinct CDR3 sequences, with 16% observed a single time. The sequencing sample was made of blood, either unsorted or a sorted T cell fraction (not recorded which). The V call is TRBV2, the J call TRBJ2-1, with D unresolved. The source of this sequence is a human donor who was either an allogeneic HSCT recipient or a stem cell or donor lymphocyte infusion donor (not recorded which). It is not recorded whose cells these are; they may come from a transplant donor. This chain's CDR3 is CASKEQNFYNEQFF. The CDR3 DNA is TGTGCCAGCAAGGAACAGAACTTTTACAATGAGCAGTTCTTC.